Below, one T cell receptor beta chain is given with its context. Germline V gene data show CDR1 as ENHRY and CDR2 as SYGVKD. After removal of 6 bases from V and 6 bases from J, the junction contained 6 bases not matched to a gene. The CDR3 loop spans 13 amino acids. Generated by immunoSEQ multiplex PCR, the TCRdb table keeps only in-frame clones and is missing some. Seen here are roughly 100,000 clones, 83% observed once, and the top ten hold approximately 13%. These data come from a study of control samples from healthy donors and cancer patients. The rearrangement joins TRBV10-3 to TRBJ2-3; 7 nucleotides line up with TRBD2. The origin of this receptor is a woman aged 45 to 65 in good health. The specimen was blood. The CDR3 here is CAIRLAGSDTQYF. The CDR3 DNA is TGTGCCATCAGGTTAGCGGGTTCGGATACGCAGTATTTT.